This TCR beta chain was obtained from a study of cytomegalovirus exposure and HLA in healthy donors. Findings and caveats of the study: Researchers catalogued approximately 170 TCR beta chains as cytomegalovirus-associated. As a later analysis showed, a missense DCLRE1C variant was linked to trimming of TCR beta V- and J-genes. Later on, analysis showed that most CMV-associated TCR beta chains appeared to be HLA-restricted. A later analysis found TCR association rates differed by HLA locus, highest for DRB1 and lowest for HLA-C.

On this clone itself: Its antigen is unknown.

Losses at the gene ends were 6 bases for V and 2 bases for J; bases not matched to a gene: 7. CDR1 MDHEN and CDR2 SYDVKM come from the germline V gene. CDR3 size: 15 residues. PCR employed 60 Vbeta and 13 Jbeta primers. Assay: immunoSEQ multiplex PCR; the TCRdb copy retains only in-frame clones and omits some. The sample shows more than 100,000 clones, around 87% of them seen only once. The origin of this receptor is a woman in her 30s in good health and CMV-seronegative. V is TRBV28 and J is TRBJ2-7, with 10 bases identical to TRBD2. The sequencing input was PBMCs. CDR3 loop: CASSPSGRGTYEQYF. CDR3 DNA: TGTGCCAGCAGCCCCAGCGGGAGGGGCACCTACGAGCAGTACTTC.